The rows below give T cell receptor beta chains drawn from one sample of a study of T cell responses to AZD1222 COVID-19 vaccine. The table came from immunoSEQ multiplex PCR; TCRdb's copy has only in-frame clones and leaves some out. Of about 110,000 clones in the sample, 70% to 90% are singletons; the top ten hold over 12%. Sequences were derived from peripheral blood, sampled 28 days after the second AZD1222 dose. The receptor source for this set is an adult who received the AZD1222 COVID-19 vaccine. The CDR3 runs from the conserved cysteine through the conserved F or W. Fields, in order: V gene, J gene, D gene, clone size, CDR3 DNA, CDR3 protein. A D gene is named only where the DNA matches it firmly. Size is stated for part of the rows, as once, few or many counts, or as a class when the clone is expanded.

V gene: TRBV6-5; J gene: TRBJ2-7; D gene: NA; clone size: NA; CDR3 DNA: TGTGCCAGCACCCACGAAGAGGGTATGGGCGAGCAGTACTTC; CDR3 protein: CASTHEEGMGEQYF
V gene: TRBV24-1; J gene: TRBJ2-3; D gene: NA; clone size: once; CDR3 DNA: TGTGCCACCAGCCCCGACAGCTTAAGCACAGATACGCAGTATTTT; CDR3 protein: CATSPDSLSTDTQYF
V gene: TRBV5-5; J gene: TRBJ1-5; D gene: NA; clone size: few; CDR3 DNA: TGTGCCAGCAGCTTGAGGCCACTGAGTCAGGCAAGTAGCAATCAGCCCCAGCATTTT; CDR3 protein: CASSLRPLSQASSNQPQHF
V gene: TRBV11-2; J gene: TRBJ2-2; D gene: NA; clone size: NA; CDR3 DNA: TGTGCCAGCCCTTCGGTCCTGGGGGCCTCGAGGTTAAACACCGGGGAGCTGTTTTTT; CDR3 protein: CASPSVLGASRLNTGELFF
V gene: TRBV18; J gene: TRBJ1-1; D gene: NA; clone size: NA; CDR3 DNA: TGTGCCAGCTCAACAGGTCCCATGAACACTGAAGCTTTCTTT; CDR3 protein: CASSTGPMNTEAFF
V gene: TRBV19; J gene: TRBJ2-7; D gene: NA; clone size: NA; CDR3 DNA: TGTGCCAGTAGTTACGGCAGCTACTACGAGCAGTACTTC; CDR3 protein: CASSYGSYYEQYF
V gene: TRBV2; J gene: TRBJ1-5; D gene: TRBD1; clone size: NA; CDR3 DNA: TGTGCCAGCAGCGGACAGGCCGATCAGCCCCAGCATTTT; CDR3 protein: CASSGQADQPQHF
V gene: TRBV10-2; J gene: TRBJ2-3; D gene: NA; clone size: once; CDR3 DNA: TGCGCCAGCAGTGGAGTCGGTACGCAGTATTTT; CDR3 protein: CASSGVGTQYF
V gene: TRBV28; J gene: TRBJ1-1; D gene: NA; clone size: NA; CDR3 DNA: TGTGCCAGCAGTTTATTGGGCCCGAACACTGAAGCTTTCTTT; CDR3 protein: CASSLLGPNTEAFF
V gene: TRBV5-4; J gene: TRBJ1-4; D gene: NA; clone size: NA; CDR3 DNA: TGTGCCAGCAGCTTGGCCTCGGGTGCAACTAATGAAAAACTGTTTTTT; CDR3 protein: CASSLASGATNEKLFF
V gene: TRBV11-3; J gene: TRBJ2-5; D gene: TRBD2; clone size: NA; CDR3 DNA: TGTGCCAGCAGCTCGGGACTAGCGGGGGGGCGGCAAGAGACCCAGTACTTC; CDR3 protein: CASSSGLAGGRQETQYF
V gene: TRBV5-8; J gene: TRBJ2-7; D gene: TRBD2; clone size: NA; CDR3 DNA: TGTGCCAGCAGCTCTCCCCGGGGAGGGATGCCCTACGAGCAGTACTTC; CDR3 protein: CASSSPRGGMPYEQYF
V gene: TRBV18; J gene: TRBJ1-2; D gene: TRBD1; clone size: NA; CDR3 DNA: TGTGCCAGCTCACCGACAGGGAACTATGGCTACACCTTC; CDR3 protein: CASSPTGNYGYTF
V gene: TRBV9; J gene: TRBJ1-3; D gene: NA; clone size: once; CDR3 DNA: TGTGCCAGCAGCCCAGGGGTATACAGCTCTGGAAACACCATATATTTT; CDR3 protein: CASSPGVYSSGNTIYF
V gene: TRBV5-1; J gene: TRBJ1-2; D gene: TRBD1; clone size: once; CDR3 DNA: TGCGCCAGCAGCTTGGGCTTGTACAGGGGAATCGATGGCTACACCTTC; CDR3 protein: CASSLGLYRGIDGYTF
V gene: TRBV7-3; J gene: TRBJ2-7; D gene: NA; clone size: once; CDR3 DNA: TGTGCCAGCAGCTTAACTGGGGGAAACCGCTACGAGCAGTACTTC; CDR3 protein: CASSLTGGNRYEQYF
V gene: TRBV4-1; J gene: TRBJ2-1; D gene: NA; clone size: NA; CDR3 DNA: TGCGCCAGCAGCGAAATTCTGGACTCCTACAATGAGCAGTTCTTC; CDR3 protein: CASSEILDSYNEQFF
V gene: TRBV6-5; J gene: TRBJ2-3; D gene: TRBD2; clone size: NA; CDR3 DNA: TGTGCCAGCAGGCGGGGAGGGCTAGCGGGGGTGCATGAGTATTTT; CDR3 protein: CASRRGGLAGVHEYF
V gene: TRBV5-1; J gene: TRBJ1-2; D gene: TRBD1; clone size: NA; CDR3 DNA: TGCGCCAGCAGCCTCAAAGGGGACAGAGTAATTTCTGGCTACACCTTC; CDR3 protein: CASSLKGDRVISGYTF
V gene: TRBV12-1; J gene: TRBJ1-1; D gene: NA; clone size: NA; CDR3 DNA: TGTGCCAGCAGCTTTCGGGGGGCCACTGAAGCTTTCTTT; CDR3 protein: CASSFRGATEAFF
V gene: TRBV5-5; J gene: TRBJ2-7; D gene: TRBD2; clone size: NA; CDR3 DNA: TGTGCCAGCAGCTTGGGAGCGGGGATTAGTTACGAGCAGTACTTC; CDR3 protein: CASSLGAGISYEQYF
V gene: TRBV14; J gene: TRBJ1-4; D gene: NA; clone size: few; CDR3 DNA: TGTGCCAGCAGGAGGAGGCCCCAAGAAAAACTGTTTTTT; CDR3 protein: CASRRRPQEKLFF